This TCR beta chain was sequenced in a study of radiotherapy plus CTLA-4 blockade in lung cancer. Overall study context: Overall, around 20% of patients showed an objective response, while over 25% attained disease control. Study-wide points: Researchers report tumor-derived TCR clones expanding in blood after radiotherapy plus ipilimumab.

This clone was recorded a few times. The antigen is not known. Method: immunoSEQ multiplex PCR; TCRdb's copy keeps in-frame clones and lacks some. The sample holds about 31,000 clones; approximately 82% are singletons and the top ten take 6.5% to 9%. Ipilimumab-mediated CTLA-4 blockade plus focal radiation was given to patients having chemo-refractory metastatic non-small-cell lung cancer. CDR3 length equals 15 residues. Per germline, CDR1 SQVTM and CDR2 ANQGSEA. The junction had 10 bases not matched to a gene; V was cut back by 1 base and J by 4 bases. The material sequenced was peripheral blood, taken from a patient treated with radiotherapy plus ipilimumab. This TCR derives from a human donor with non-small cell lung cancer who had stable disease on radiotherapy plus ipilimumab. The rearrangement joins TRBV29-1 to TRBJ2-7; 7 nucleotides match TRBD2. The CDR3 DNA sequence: TGCAGCGTTGAAGGGGGTTTGGGCGGGGGTTACGAGCAGTACTTC. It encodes CSVEGGLGGGYEQYF.